This TCR beta chain was sequenced for a study of B cell selection in AIRE deficiency (dated by TCRdb to about 2019). The study in broad terms: A comparison of TCRbeta repertoires of sorted blood CD4+ conventional T cells and regulatory T cells was made between AIRE-deficient patients and healthy controls. The TCR-sequenced cohort comprised roughly five AIRE-deficient APECED patients and roughly five healthy control donors. What the authors observed across the whole study: CDR3s were shorter in shared Treg sequences, reflecting a bias toward rearrangements that have few non-templated nucleotide insertions. Among about 3,700 shared Treg TCRbeta sequences, about 30% were shared exclusively among healthy donors and 9.3% exclusively among patients, which suggests that Treg selection is less efficient in the absence of AIRE. Roughly 30.6% of the Treg TCRbeta sequences shared among healthy donors turned up in patient Tconv cells, suggesting that Treg-biased clones are diverted into the Tconv compartment. Only TCRbeta chains were sequenced; more than 30% of shared healthy-donor Treg sequences also occurred in healthy Tconv, possibly because of differing TCRalpha chains. TCRBV gene usage, CDR3 length and TCR diversity in Tconv and Treg cells from AIRE-deficient patients were found to be similar to those in cells from healthy donors.

V loses 3 bases of germline sequence and J loses 7 bases, and the interval between the two ends is 18 bases. The CDR3 numbers 16 residues from cysteine through phenylalanine. CDR3 DNA is the only sequence kept; it has 48 bases, read in frame from the first base. CDR1 and CDR2 are drawn from the germline V gene (reference sequence): MNHEY, SMNVEV. TCRbeta chain sequencing was performed with the immunoSEQ platform. In the paper's pipeline: When Treg repertoires were pooled, tens of thousands of distinct TCRbeta sequences were obtained from patients and some 8.8x10^4 from healthy donors. Treg TCRbeta sequences found in two or more individuals were classed as public, and these public Treg TCRbeta sequences were then looked for in Tconv repertoires. Differences between groups were assessed by Mann-Whitney U tests with Bonferroni-Dunn correction in GraphPad Prism 7.03. Sourced from immuneACCESS, this table was stored by TCRdb with only in-frame sequences that have V and J called. A share of the clones is absent; for the studies checked, an unresolved V gene accounts for under half, and the remainder has no known explanation. The V and J calls and clone size come from that table; D and trimming were worked out from the DNA. This sample is represented by about 21,000 clones; less than 95% of them were singletons. Clones ranked in the top ten supply less than 2% of the sample.

Regulatory T cells were sorted as cells that were CD4+CD25hiCD127low/negative. AIRE-deficient patients had APECED syndrome. A FACSAria flow cytometer was used to sort the Tconv and Treg cells intended for TCRbeta sequencing. The sorted cells were collected in 5-ml round-bottom polystyrene tubes, and the dry cell pellets were frozen at -80 degrees C prior to sequencing. A word on this clone: The antigen this receptor binds is unknown. No base-level quality is on record; no much larger clone is a single base apart.

Recombination linked TRBV27 to TRBJ2-2, with TRBD2 tentatively as D gene (5 bases match). Sequencing was performed on Tregs sorted from PBMCs. The TCR originated in a human donor with AIRE deficiency. The CDR3 corresponds to CASSFHPIGGRGELFF. Here is the DNA: TGTGCCAGCAGTTTTCATCCTATAGGCGGGCGCGGGGAGCTGTTTTTT.